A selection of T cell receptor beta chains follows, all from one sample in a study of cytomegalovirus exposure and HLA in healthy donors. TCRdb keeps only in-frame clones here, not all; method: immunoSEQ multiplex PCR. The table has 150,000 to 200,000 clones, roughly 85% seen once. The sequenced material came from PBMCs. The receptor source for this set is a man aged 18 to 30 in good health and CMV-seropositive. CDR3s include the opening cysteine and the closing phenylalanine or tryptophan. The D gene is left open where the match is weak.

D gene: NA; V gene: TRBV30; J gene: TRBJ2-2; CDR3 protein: CAWEVQGAGELFF
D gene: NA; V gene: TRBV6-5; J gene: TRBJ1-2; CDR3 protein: CASSYSRTAANYGYTF
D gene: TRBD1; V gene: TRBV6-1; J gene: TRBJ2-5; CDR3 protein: CASSGSLGQGSETQYF
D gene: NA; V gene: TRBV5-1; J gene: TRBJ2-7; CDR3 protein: CASSQELGGGGGEQYF
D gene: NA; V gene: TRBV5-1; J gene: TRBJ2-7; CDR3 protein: CASSSRSAPYEQYF
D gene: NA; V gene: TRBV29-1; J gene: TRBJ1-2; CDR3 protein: CSVEGLGASTGGYTF
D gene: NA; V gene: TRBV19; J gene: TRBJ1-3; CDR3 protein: CASSTRGAGNTIYF
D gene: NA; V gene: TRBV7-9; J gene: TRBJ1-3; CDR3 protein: CASSPRLGPGNTIYF
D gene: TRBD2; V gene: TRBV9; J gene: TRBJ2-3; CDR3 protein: CASSVELAGGRDTQYF
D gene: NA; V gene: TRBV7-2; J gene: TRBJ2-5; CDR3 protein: CASSLVGGPQETQYF
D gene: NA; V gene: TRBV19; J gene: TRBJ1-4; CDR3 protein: CASSIRGRERNEKLFF
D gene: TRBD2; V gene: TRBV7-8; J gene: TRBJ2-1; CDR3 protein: CASSLVAGGPKFSEQFF
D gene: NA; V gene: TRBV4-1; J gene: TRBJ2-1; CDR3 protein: CASSQQGGAYNEQFF
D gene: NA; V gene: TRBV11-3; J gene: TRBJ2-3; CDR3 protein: CASSFSGSTDTQYF
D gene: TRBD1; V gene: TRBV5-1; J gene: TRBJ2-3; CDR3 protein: CASSFEQGVKDTQYF
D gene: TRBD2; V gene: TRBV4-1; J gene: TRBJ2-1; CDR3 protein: CASSQGSVEAGGSYNEQFF
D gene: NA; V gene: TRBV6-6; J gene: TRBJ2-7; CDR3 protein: CASSGDVGGEQYF
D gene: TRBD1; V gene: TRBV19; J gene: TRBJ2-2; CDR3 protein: CASSIDRAGELFF
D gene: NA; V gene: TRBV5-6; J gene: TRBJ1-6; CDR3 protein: CASSSGSLNSPLHF
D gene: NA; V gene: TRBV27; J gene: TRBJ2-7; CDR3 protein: CASSFRVGSSYEQYF
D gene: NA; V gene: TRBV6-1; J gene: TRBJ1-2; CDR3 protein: CASSQTIDGYTF
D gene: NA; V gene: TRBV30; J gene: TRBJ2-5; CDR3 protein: CAWSGGPQETQYF
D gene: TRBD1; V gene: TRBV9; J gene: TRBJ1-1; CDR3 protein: CASTDSQGVNTEAFF
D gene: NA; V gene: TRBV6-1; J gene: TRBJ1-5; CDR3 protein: CASIPQNNQPQHF
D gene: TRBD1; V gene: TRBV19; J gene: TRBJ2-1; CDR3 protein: CASSAHAGTGGYNEQFF
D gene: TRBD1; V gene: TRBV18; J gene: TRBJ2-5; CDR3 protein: CASSERTGGGETQYF
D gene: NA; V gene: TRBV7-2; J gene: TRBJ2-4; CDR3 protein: CASSLGMGGPSIQYF